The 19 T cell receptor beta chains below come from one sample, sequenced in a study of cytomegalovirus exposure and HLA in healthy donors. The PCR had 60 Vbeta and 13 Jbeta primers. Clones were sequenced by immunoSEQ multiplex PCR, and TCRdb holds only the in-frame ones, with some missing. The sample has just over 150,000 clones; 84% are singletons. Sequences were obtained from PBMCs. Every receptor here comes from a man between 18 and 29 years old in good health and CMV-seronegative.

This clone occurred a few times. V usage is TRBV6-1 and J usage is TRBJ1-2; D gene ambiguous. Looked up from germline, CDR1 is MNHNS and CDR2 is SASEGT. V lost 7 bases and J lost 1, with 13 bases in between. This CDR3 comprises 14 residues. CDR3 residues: CASTTSALNYGYTF. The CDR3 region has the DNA TGTGCCAGCACAACGAGCGCCCTTAACTATGGCTACACCTTC.

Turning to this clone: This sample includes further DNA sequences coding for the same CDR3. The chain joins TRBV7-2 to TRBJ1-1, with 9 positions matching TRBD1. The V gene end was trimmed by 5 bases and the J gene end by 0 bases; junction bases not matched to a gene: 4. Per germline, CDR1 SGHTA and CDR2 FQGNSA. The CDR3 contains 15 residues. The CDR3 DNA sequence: TGTGCCAGCAGCCTAGGGACAGGGTTGAACACTGAAGCTTTCTTT. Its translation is CASSLGTGLNTEAFF.

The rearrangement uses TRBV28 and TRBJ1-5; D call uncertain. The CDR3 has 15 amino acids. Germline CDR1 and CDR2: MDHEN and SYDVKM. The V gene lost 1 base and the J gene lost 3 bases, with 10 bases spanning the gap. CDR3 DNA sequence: TGTGCCAGCAGTTTATTTGCGGGGAACAATCAGCCCCAGCATTTT. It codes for CASSLFAGNNQPQHF.

The DNA for the CDR3 is TGTGCCACCAGCAGAGAAGGGACAGGGCGAGAGACCCAGTACTTC. It specifies CATSREGTGRETQYF. This chain connects TRBV15 to TRBJ2-5, with 9 bases fitting TRBD1. The junction had 3 bases not matched to a gene; V was cut back by 0 bases and J by 4 bases. The CDR3 consists of 15 residues. Germline CDR1 LNHNV, CDR2 YYDKDF (reference sequence).

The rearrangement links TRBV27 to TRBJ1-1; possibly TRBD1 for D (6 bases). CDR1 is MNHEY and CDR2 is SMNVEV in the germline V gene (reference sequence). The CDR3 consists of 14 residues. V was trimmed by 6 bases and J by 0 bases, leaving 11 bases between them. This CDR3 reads CASRTDSLNTEAFF. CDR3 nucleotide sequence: TGTGCCAGCAGGACGGACAGCTTGAACACTGAAGCTTTCTTT.

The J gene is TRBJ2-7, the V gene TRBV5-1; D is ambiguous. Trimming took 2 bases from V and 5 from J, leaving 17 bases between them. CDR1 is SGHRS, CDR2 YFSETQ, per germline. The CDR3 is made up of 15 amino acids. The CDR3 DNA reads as TGCGCCAGCAGCTTCCGCCTGCCGGGTTCTAACGAGCAGTACTTC. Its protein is CASSFRLPGSNEQYF.

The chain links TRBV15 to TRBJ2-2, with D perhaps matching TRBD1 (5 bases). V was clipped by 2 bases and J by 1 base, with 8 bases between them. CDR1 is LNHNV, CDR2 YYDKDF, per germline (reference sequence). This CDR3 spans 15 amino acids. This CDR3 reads CATSRTGQNTGELFF. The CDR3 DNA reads TGTGCCACCAGCAGAACCGGACAGAACACCGGGGAGCTGTTTTTT.

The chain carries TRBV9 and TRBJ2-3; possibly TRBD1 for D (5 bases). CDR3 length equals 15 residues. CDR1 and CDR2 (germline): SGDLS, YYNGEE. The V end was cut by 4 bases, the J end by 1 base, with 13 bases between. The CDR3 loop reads CASSPREGGTDTQYF. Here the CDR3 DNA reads TGTGCCAGCAGCCCCAGGGAAGGAGGCACAGATACGCAGTATTTT.

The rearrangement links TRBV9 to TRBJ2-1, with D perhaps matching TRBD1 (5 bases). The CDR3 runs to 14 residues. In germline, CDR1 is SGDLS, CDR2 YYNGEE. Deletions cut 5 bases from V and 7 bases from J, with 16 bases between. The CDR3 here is CASSRTGNSNEQFF. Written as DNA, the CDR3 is TGTGCCAGCAGTAGAACAGGAAATAGTAATGAGCAGTTCTTC.

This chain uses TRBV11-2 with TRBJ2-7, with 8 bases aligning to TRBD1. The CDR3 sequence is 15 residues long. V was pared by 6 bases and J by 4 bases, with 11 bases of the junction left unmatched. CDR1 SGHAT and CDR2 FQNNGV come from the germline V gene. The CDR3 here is CASRPVPGGLYEQYF. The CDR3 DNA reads TGTGCCAGCAGGCCAGTCCCAGGGGGCTTGTACGAGCAGTACTTC.

Here the CDR3 reads CASSQESRQGVGELFF. The CDR3 bases are TGTGCCAGCAGCCAAGAATCGAGACAGGGAGTCGGGGAGCTGTTTTTT. The chain couples TRBV4-2 to TRBJ2-2; 7 bases agree with TRBD1. Germline V gene data show CDR1 as LGHNA and CDR2 as YNFKEQ. CDR3 length equals 16 residues. With 0 bases clipped from V and 7 bases from J, the junction kept 8 bases outside the gene matches.

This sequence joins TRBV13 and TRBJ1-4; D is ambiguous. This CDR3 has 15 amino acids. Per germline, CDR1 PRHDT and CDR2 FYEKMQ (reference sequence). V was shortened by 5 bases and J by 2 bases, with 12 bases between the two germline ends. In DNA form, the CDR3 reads TGTGCCAGCAGCCATTTAGGAGCCACTAATGAAAAACTGTTTTTT. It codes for CASSHLGATNEKLFF.

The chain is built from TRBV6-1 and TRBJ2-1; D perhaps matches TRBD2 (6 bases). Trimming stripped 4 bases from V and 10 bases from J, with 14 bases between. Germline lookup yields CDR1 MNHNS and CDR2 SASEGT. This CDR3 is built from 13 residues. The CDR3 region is CASSGLVSQEQFF. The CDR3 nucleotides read TGTGCCAGCAGTGGACTAGTGTCGCAGGAGCAGTTCTTC.

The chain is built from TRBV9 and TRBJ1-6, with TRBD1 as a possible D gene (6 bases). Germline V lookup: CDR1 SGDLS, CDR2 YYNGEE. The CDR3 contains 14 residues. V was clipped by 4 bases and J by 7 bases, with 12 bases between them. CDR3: CASSRGGPNSPLHF. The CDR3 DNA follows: TGTGCCAGCAGCCGGGGGGGGCCGAATTCACCCCTCCACTTT.

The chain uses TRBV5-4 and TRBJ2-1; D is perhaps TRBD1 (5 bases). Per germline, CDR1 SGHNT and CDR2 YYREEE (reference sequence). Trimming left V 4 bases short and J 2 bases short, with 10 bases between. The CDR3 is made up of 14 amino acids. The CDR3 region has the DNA TGTGCCAGCAGCAGCAGGGAAACCTACAATGAGCAGTTCTTC. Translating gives CASSSRETYNEQFF. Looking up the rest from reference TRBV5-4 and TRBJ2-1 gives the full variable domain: ETGVTQSPTHLIKTRGQQVTLRCSSQSGHNTVSWYQQALGQGPQFIFQYYREEENGRGNFPPRFSGLQFPNYSSELNVNALELDDSALYLCASSSRETYNEQFFGPGTRLTVL.

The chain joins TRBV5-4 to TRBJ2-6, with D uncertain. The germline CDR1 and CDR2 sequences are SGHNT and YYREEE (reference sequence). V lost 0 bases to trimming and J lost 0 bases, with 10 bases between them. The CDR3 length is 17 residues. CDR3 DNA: TGTGCCAGCAGCTTGGATGGGCCACGCTCTGGGGCCAACGTCCTGACTTTC. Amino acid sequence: CASSLDGPRSGANVLTF.

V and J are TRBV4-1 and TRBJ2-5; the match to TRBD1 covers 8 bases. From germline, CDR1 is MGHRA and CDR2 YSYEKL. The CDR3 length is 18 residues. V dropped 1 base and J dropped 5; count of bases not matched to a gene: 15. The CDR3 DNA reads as TGCGCCAGCAGCCAAGGTCCCCCGGGCAGGGGGCGCCAGGAGACCCAGTACTTC. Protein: CASSQGPPGRGRQETQYF.

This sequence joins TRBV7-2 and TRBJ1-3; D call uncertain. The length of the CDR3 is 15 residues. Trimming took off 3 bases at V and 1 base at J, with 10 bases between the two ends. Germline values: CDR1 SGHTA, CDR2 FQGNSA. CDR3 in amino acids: CASSFSQPSGNTIYF. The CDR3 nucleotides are TGTGCCAGCAGCTTCTCACAGCCTTCTGGAAACACCATATATTTT.

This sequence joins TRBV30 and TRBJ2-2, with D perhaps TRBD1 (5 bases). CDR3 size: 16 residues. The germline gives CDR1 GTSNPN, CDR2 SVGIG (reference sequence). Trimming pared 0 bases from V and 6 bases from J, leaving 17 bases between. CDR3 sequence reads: CAWSVIGREGPGELFF. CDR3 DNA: TGTGCCTGGAGTGTAATCGGCAGGGAAGGTCCCGGGGAGCTGTTTTTT.